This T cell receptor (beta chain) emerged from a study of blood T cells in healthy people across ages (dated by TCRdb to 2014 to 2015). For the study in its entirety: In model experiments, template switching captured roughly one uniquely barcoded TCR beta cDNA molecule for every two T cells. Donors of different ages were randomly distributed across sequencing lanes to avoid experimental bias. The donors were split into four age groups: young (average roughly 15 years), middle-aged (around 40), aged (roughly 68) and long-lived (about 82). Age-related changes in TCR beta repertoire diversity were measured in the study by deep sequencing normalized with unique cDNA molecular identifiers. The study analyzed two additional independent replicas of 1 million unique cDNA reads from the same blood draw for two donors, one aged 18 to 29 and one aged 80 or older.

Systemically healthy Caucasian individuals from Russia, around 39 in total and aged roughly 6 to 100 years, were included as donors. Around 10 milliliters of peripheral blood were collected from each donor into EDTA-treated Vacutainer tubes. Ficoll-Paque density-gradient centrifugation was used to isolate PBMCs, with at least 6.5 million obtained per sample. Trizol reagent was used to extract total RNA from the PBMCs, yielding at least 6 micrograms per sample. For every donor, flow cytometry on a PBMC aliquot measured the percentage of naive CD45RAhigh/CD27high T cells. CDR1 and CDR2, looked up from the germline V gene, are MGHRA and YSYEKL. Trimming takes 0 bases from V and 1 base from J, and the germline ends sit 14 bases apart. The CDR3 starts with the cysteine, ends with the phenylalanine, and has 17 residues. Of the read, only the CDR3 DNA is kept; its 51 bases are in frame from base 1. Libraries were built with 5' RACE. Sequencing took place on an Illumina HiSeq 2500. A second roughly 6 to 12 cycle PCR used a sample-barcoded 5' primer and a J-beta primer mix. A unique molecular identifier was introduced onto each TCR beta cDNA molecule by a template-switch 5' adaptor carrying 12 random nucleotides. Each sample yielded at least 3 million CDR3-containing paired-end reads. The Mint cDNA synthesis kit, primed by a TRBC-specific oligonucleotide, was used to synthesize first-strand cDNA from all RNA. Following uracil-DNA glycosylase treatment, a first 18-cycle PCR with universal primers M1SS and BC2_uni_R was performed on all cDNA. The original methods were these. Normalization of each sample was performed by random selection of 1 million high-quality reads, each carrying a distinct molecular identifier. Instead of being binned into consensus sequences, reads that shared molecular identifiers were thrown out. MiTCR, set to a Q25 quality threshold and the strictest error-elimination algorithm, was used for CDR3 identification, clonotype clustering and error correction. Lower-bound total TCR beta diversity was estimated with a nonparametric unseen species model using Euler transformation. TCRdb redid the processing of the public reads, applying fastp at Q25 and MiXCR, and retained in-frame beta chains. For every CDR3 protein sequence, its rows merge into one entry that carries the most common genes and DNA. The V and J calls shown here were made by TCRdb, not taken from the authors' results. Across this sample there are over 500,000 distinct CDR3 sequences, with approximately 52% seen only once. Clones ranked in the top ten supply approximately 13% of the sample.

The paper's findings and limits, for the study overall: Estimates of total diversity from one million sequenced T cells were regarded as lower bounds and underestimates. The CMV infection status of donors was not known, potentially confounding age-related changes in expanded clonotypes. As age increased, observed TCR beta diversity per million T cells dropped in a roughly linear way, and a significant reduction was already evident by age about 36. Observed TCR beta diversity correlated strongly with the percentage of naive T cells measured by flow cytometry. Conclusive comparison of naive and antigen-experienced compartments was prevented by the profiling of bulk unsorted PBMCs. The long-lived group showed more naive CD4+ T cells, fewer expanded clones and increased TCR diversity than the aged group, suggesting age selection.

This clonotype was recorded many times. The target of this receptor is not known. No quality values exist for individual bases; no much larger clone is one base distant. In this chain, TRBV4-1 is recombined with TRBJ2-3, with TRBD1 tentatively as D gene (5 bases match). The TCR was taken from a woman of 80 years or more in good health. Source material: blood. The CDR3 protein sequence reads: CASSQDGQGTRTDTQYF. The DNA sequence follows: TGCGCCAGCAGCCAAGACGGGCAGGGCACTCGCACAGATACGCAGTATTTT.